Sequencing of this T cell receptor (beta chain) was carried out in a study of OX40 agonist ivuxolimab in advanced cancers. CDR3 length: 14 residues. The protocol was immunoSEQ multiplex PCR, while the TCRdb copy is restricted to in-frame clones and leaves out a portion. The sample has 35,000 to 45,000 clones; about 90% are singletons. The chain is built from TRBV21-1 and TRBJ1-1; the DNA was not compared with TRBD1, the D call given in the table. TRBV21-1 is a known pseudogene. The receptor was derived from an adult with an advanced solid tumor such as melanoma, head and neck, liver or kidney cancer. Sequenced material: CD4+ or CD8+ T cells sorted from blood, taken in a trial of the OX40 agonist ivuxolimab. The CDR3 protein is CASSTQGGYTEAFF. The CDR3 region has the DNA TGTGCCAGCAGCACACAGGGGGGGTACACTGAAGCTTTCTTT.